The 7 T cell receptor beta chains in this list originate from one sample, sequenced in a study of T cells after yellow fever vaccination. TCRdb re-derived calls from the 5' RACE reads in MiXCR, one entry per CDR3 protein. The sample holds under 70,000 distinct CDR3 sequences, more than 5.5% seen once. The sample in question was CD8+ T cells sorted from PBMCs, obtained on the day of the first yellow fever vaccination. Receptors were obtained from a young man who received the YFV17D yellow fever vaccine.

The chain recombines TRBV4-3 with TRBJ1-2; D remains unclear. Germline CDR1 reads LGHNA; CDR2 reads YSLEER. V was trimmed by 0 bases and J by 0 bases, leaving 14 bases between them. CDR3 size: 17 residues. In DNA form, the CDR3 reads TGCGCCAGCAGCCAAGATGGACGGATCGCCTCTAACTATGGCTACACCTTC. Amino acid sequence: CASSQDGRIASNYGYTF.

Ten or more counts support this clonotype. This chain joins TRBV4-1 and TRBJ2-1; TRBD2 might be the D (5 bases). The V gene's germline CDR1 is MGHRA and CDR2 YSYEKL. The germline V and J ends were trimmed by 0 bases and 5 bases, with 14 bases remaining between them. The CDR3 sequence is 16 residues long. DNA for the CDR3: TGCGCCAGCAGCCAAGACGCGGGCACCCCTAACAATGAGCAGTTCTTC. This sequence encodes CASSQDAGTPNNEQFF.

V is TRBV19 and J is TRBJ1-6; 9 bases match TRBD1. Germline CDR1 is LNHDA and CDR2 is SQIVND (reference sequence). The CDR3 covers 14 residues. The V gene end was trimmed by 4 bases and the J gene end by 7 bases; junction bases not matched to a gene: 2. The CDR3 region has the DNA TGTGCCAGTAGTACTGGACAGGGGAATTCACCCCTCCACTTT. Translated, it gives CASSTGQGNSPLHF.

This clonotype occurred a few times. This chain connects TRBV15 to TRBJ2-5, with 9 bases that match TRBD2. CDR1 and CDR2 from the germline V gene are LNHNV and YYDKDF (reference sequence). The CDR3 length is 16 residues. With 5 bases clipped from V and 3 bases from J, the junction kept 10 bases outside the gene matches. The CDR3 coding sequence is TGTGCCACCAGCCCAGAGGGGGTAGCGGGGGAAGAGACCCAGTACTTC. This encodes CATSPEGVAGEETQYF.

The chain carries TRBV6-2 or TRBV6-3 and TRBJ1-1; 10 bases fit TRBD1. Germline-derived CDR1 and CDR2 are MNHEY and SVGEGT. CDR3 length: 14 residues. Trimming at V came to 6 bases and at J to 4 bases, leaving 5 bases not matched to a gene. This CDR3 is CASRMTGGLTEAFF. In nucleotides, the CDR3 is TGTGCCAGCAGGATGACAGGGGGCCTCACTGAAGCTTTCTTT.

This clonotype was seen repeatedly, ten times or more. This rearrangement joins TRBV20-1 to TRBJ2-2; possibly TRBD2 for D (5 bases). The V gene lost 3 bases and the J gene lost 7 bases, with 15 bases spanning the gap. The CDR3 runs 14 residues. CDR1 DFQATT and CDR2 SNEGSKA come from the germline V gene (reference sequence). CDR3 region: CSAREGLAGGELFF. The DNA for the CDR3 is TGCAGTGCTAGGGAAGGGCTAGCCGGCGGGGAGCTGTTTTTT.

At least ten counts were recorded for this clonotype. The V and J genes are TRBV3-1 and TRBJ2-7; D gene ambiguous. Germline CDR1 LGHDT, CDR2 YNNKEL (reference sequence). V was cut by 0 bases and J by 3 bases, with 6 bases left in between. This CDR3 is built from 13 residues. As DNA, the CDR3 is TGTGCCAGCAGCCAAGAACCTCGCTACGAGCAGTACTTC. Translation: CASSQEPRYEQYF.